A single T cell receptor (beta chain) is shown here with its context. The read is 3 residues too short to cover the CDR3 end, so that end is filled in from the germline J gene. After removal of 6 bases from V and 12 bases from J, the junction contained 15 bases not matched to a gene. CDR3 size: 15 residues. Germline V gene sequence: CDR1 SGHDT, CDR2 YYEEEE. Libraries were prepared by immunoSEQ multiplex PCR; TCRdb keeps only in-frame clonotypes and omits some of them. In all, the sample yields tens of thousands of clones. The data were obtained in a study of T cells in women clearing cervical HPV infection.

Sequencing input: blood buffy coat. This TCR came from a woman between 18 and 69 years old with a cervical HPV16 infection that either progressed to CIN3+ or cleared (not recorded which). The chain recombines TRBV5-6 with TRBJ2-6; 7 bases match TRBD2. The CDR3 bases that were read are TGTGCCAGCAACCTAGGCGGCGTTACGGGGGGCGTC. Protein product: CASNLGGVTGGV. The complete CDR3 protein is CASNLGGVTGGVLTF.